The 21 T cell receptor beta chains below all came from one sample that was sequenced in a study of vaccination and CD4 T cells after COVID-19. Regarding time point: late sampling 161 to 241 days after vaccination in a few convalescent patients. The sample's treatment: 10-day PBMC culture with coronavirus spike peptide pools or control peptides (ViraFEST assay). These receptors' targets are unknown. The Oncomine TCR Beta short-read assay generated sequence data from the DNA of cultured CD4+ T cells. TCRdb passed the PCR reads through MiXCR, listing each CDR3 protein once. The table records roughly 23,000 distinct CDR3 sequences, around two fifths of them present only once. The sample in question was CD4+ T cells from blood, cultured in vitro, obtained about 7 months after SARS-CoV-2 vaccination. The receptor source for this set is a human donor who had recovered from COVID-19.

V gene TRBV2 combines with J gene TRBJ1-6; possibly TRBD1 for D (5 bases). Between the trimmed V and J ends, which lost 8 bases and 12 bases, there was a span of 17 bases. The CDR3 spans 13 residues. CDR1 SNHLY and CDR2 FYNNEI come from the germline V gene. The CDR3 DNA reads TGTGCCAGCCGCCGCGGGGCACTTCAACCCCTCCACTTT. This gives the protein CASRRGALQPLHF. Full variable domain (rest looked up from reference TRBV2 and TRBJ1-6): EPEVTQTPSHQVTQMGQEVILRCVPISNHLYFYWYRQILGQKVEFLVSFYNNEISEKSEIFDDQFSVERPDGSNFTLKIRSTKLEDSAMYFCASRRGALQPLHFGNGTRLTVT.

The rearrangement joins TRBV6-5 to TRBJ1-5, with 7 bases identical to TRBD1. V lost 2 bases, J lost 10 bases, and 14 bases stayed unmatched. The CDR3 length is 16 residues. CDR1 and CDR2 from the germline V gene are MNHEY and SVGAGI. CDR3 nucleotides: TGTGCCAGCAGTTACCCGGTGCAGGGGGGCTACATCCCCCAGCATTTT. This encodes CASSYPVQGGYIPQHF.

The chain carries TRBV4-1 and TRBJ1-6; perhaps TRBD1 as D (5 bases). Per germline, CDR1 MGHRA and CDR2 YSYEKL. The CDR3 totals 16 residues. Trimming took off 2 bases at V and 6 bases at J, with 14 bases between the two ends. The CDR3 here is CASSQTRDGVNSPLHF. The CDR3 bases are TGCGCCAGCAGCCAAACCCGGGACGGCGTTAATTCACCCCTCCACTTT.

This clonotype has more than one count but fewer than ten. The V gene is TRBV6-1, the J gene TRBJ2-5; D is possibly TRBD1 (5 bases). CDR3 length: 13 amino acids. V lost 6 bases and J 5 bases, leaving 13 bases between the germline ends. Germline lookup yields CDR1 MNHNS and CDR2 SASEGT. The CDR3 sequence: CASRASGRETQYF. In DNA form, the CDR3 reads TGTGCCAGCAGGGCGTCAGGGCGGGAGACCCAGTACTTC.

The chain employs TRBV6-4 and TRBJ2-3; D is unresolved. V was shortened by 0 bases and J by 2 bases, with 6 bases between the two germline ends. Germline values: CDR1 MRHNA, CDR2 SNTAGT. This CDR3 spans 14 amino acids. The CDR3 spells CASSDSDATDTQYF. The CDR3 nucleotides read TGTGCCAGCAGTGACTCTGATGCCACAGATACGCAGTATTTT.

This clonotype was seen more than once but under ten times. The chain uses TRBV11-1 and TRBJ2-5; D is uncertain. With 2 bases removed from V and 2 bases from J, the gap between germline ends came to 9 bases. The CDR3 loop spans 14 amino acids. The V gene's germline CDR1 is SGHAT and CDR2 FQDESV (reference sequence). This chain's CDR3 is CASSLNGRQETQYF. The CDR3 region has the DNA TGTGCCAGCAGCTTAAACGGCAGACAAGAGACCCAGTACTTC.

This clonotype showed up just a few times. The genes are TRBV15 and TRBJ2-5; 7 positions match TRBD2. CDR3 length: 15 amino acids. The V and J ends lost 5 bases and 7 bases, in that order; junction bases with no gene match: 13. From germline, CDR1 is LNHNV and CDR2 YYDKDF (reference sequence). The CDR3 loop is CATSGRVQVFRTQYF. Written as DNA, the CDR3 is TGTGCCACCAGCGGGAGGGTACAGGTATTTCGGACCCAGTACTTC. The whole variable domain, filled in from reference TRBV15 and TRBJ2-5, reads DAMVIQNPRYQVTQFGKPVTLSCSQTLNHNVMYWYQQKSSQAPKLLFHYYDKDFNNEADTPDNFQSRRPNTSFCFLDIRSPGLGDTAMYLCATSGRVQVFRTQYFGPGTRLLVL.

This chain uses TRBV2 with TRBJ2-6; D call uncertain. V dropped 6 bases and J dropped 5 bases, with 14 bases sitting between them. The CDR3 runs to 15 residues. Per germline, CDR1 SNHLY and CDR2 FYNNEI. The CDR3 DNA follows: TGTGCCAGCAGATTACCGAGTGGCTGGGCCAACGTCCTGACTTTC. It specifies CASRLPSGWANVLTF.

In regard to this clonotype: The CDR3 end shows no conserved phenylalanine or tryptophan, and so a read error is likely. The J gene is TRBJ1-2, the V gene TRBV7-9; D unclear. Germline V gene sequence: CDR1 SEHNR, CDR2 FQNEAQ (reference sequence). The CDR3 totals 16 residues. Trimming took 3 bases from V and 2 from J, leaving 16 bases between them. The CDR3 is CASSFVLGVRNYGYTL. The CDR3 DNA reads TGTGCCAGCAGCTTCGTTCTTGGGGTTCGGAACTATGGCTACACCCTC.

This clonotype was observed a handful of times. The chain links TRBV7-9 to TRBJ2-3, with 15 bases lining up with TRBD2. The CDR3 spans 19 residues. Germline CDR1 and CDR2: SEHNR and FQNEAQ (reference sequence). Germline trimming cut 4 bases from V and 1 base from J; bases unmatched to any gene: 9. CDR3 region: CASSSRTSGGEGGTDTQYF. CDR3 in DNA: TGTGCCAGCAGCTCACGGACTAGCGGGGGGGAAGGGGGCACAGATACGCAGTATTTT.

The chain couples TRBV7-9 to TRBJ2-1, with D possibly being TRBD2 (5 bases). Trimming took 1 base from V and 0 from J, leaving 10 bases between them. Germline V lookup: CDR1 SEHNR, CDR2 FQNEAQ (reference sequence). The CDR3 has 16 residues. CDR3 in amino acids: CASSLDGSRSYNEQFF. CDR3 DNA: TGTGCCAGCAGCTTAGATGGGAGTCGCTCCTACAATGAGCAGTTCTTC.

This sequence joins TRBV7-2 and TRBJ2-5; no clear D. Deletions cut 2 bases from V and 7 bases from J, with 17 bases between. This CDR3 contains 15 residues. Germline CDR1 and CDR2: SGHTA and FQGNSA. CDR3 sequence reads: CASSLFADVIGTQYF. CDR3 sequence (DNA): TGTGCCAGCAGCTTATTCGCGGACGTAATTGGGACCCAGTACTTC.

The chain combines TRBV27 with TRBJ2-4, with D maybe TRBD2 (5 bases). In germline, CDR1 is MNHEY, CDR2 SMNVEV (reference sequence). This CDR3 contains 14 residues. The V and J ends lost 4 bases and 6 bases respectively, with 13 bases between them. The CDR3: CASSYSLAPNIQYF. Written as DNA, the CDR3 is TGTGCCAGCAGTTATAGTCTAGCCCCAAACATTCAGTACTTC.

The rearrangement links TRBV20-1 to TRBJ2-5; no definite D call. Trimming cost V 3 bases and J 1 base, with 9 bases left between them. This CDR3 is 13 amino acids long. Germline V gene sequence: CDR1 DFQATT, CDR2 SNEGSKA (reference sequence). In nucleotides, the CDR3 is TGCAGTGCTAGCGGAACCATCCAAGAGACCCAGTACTTC. Amino acid sequence: CSASGTIQETQYF.

The J gene is TRBJ2-2, the V gene TRBV28, with D perhaps matching TRBD1 (9 bases). Germline CDR1 MDHEN, CDR2 SYDVKM. There are 17 residues in the CDR3. V was pared by 7 bases and J by 5 bases, with 23 bases between. As DNA, the CDR3 is TGTGCCAGCATCTCGGGGGGGGGACAGGGAGCGACCGGGGAGCTGTTTTTT. This codes for CASISGGGQGATGELFF.

The chain joins TRBV20-1 to TRBJ2-7; maybe TRBD2 (6 bases). CDR1 is DFQATT, CDR2 SNEGSKA, per germline (reference sequence). The V end was cut by 0 bases, the J end by 3 bases, with 9 bases between. This CDR3 has 13 amino acids. CDR3 sequence reads: CSARDSGGYEQYF. CDR3 in DNA: TGCAGTGCTAGAGATTCCGGGGGCTACGAGCAGTACTTC.

This chain connects TRBV27 to TRBJ2-7; 7 bases map to TRBD1. The J segment lost 2 bases and the V segment lost 2 bases, leaving 3 bases of the junction unmatched. Germline lookup yields CDR1 MNHEY and CDR2 SMNVEV (reference sequence). The CDR3 is 14 amino acids. CDR3 DNA: TGTGCCAGCAGTTTACGGACAGGTACCTACGAGCAGTACTTC. The encoded protein is CASSLRTGTYEQYF.

This clonotype was detected a few times. The genes are TRBV27 and TRBJ2-7, with D possibly matching TRBD2 (7 bases). The V end lost 5 bases, the J end lost 3 bases, and 17 bases lay between the germline ends. This CDR3 comprises 15 residues. The germline V gene encodes CDR1 MNHEY and CDR2 SMNVEV (reference sequence). The CDR3 DNA reads as TGTGCCAGCAGTGTAACAGGGTGGGGGGGCTACGAGCAGTACTTC. Protein product: CASSVTGWGGYEQYF.

V and J are TRBV20-1 and TRBJ2-3; the D gene is possibly TRBD2 (6 bases). The V end lost 6 bases, the J end lost 4 bases, and 20 bases lay between the germline ends. The germline gives CDR1 DFQATT, CDR2 SNEGSKA (reference sequence). The CDR3 spans 15 residues. The CDR3 reads CSARPGTSVSDTQYF. The CDR3 DNA sequence: TGCAGTGCACGCCCCGGGACTTCAGTCTCAGATACGCAGTATTTT.

A few counts support this clonotype. The chain links TRBV10-3 to TRBJ2-5; possible D gene TRBD2, 6 bases. The CDR3 spans 12 residues. The V and J ends lost 8 bases and 2 bases respectively, with 9 bases between them. Germline V gene data show CDR1 as ENHRY and CDR2 as SYGVKD. The CDR3 here is CAIRGGQETQYF. The CDR3 DNA follows: TGTGCCATCCGGGGAGGACAAGAGACCCAGTACTTC.

The chain employs TRBV6-4 and TRBJ2-1; D is unclear. Trimming removed 5 bases at V and 6 bases at J, with 17 bases between. The germline gives CDR1 MRHNA, CDR2 SNTAGT. CDR3 length equals 15 residues. CDR3 amino acids: CASSRPPASANEQFF. In DNA, the CDR3 is TGTGCCAGCAGTAGACCACCAGCGTCAGCCAATGAGCAGTTCTTC.